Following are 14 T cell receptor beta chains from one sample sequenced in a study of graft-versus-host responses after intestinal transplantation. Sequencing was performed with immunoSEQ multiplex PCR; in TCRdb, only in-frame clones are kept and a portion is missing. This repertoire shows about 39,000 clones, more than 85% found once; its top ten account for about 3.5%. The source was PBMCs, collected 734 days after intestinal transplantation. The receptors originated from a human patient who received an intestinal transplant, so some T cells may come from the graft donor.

Here the CDR3 reads CASSPPMGGKTQYF. The CDR3 DNA is TGTGCCAGCAGCCCCCCCATGGGGGGGAAGACCCAGTACTTC. The rearrangement links TRBV11-2 to TRBJ2-5, with 7 bases aligning to TRBD2. The CDR3 spans 14 residues. The V gene's germline CDR1 is SGHAT and CDR2 FQNNGV. Germline trimming cut 5 bases from V and 6 bases from J; bases unmatched to any gene: 9.

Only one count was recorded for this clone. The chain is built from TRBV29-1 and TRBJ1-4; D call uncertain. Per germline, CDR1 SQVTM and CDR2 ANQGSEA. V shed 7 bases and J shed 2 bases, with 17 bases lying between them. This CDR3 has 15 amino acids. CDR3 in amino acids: CSAAAGVGTNEKLFF. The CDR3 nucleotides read TGCAGCGCCGCGGCTGGGGTGGGCACTAATGAAAAACTGTTTTTT. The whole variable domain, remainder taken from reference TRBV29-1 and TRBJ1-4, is SAVISQKPSRDICQRGTSLTIQCQVDSQVTMMFWYRQQPGQSLTLIATANQGSEATYESGFVIDKFPISRPNLTFSTLTVSNMSPEDSSIYLCSAAAGVGTNEKLFFGSGTQLSVL.

The CDR3 sequence is CASSLGSHTSQEKLFF. CDR3 DNA: TGTGCCAGCAGCTTAGGGTCGCATACCTCTCAGGAAAAACTGTTTTTT. The chain carries TRBV7-9 and TRBJ1-4; no firm D call. Germline V CDR1 and CDR2: SEHNR, FQNEAQ (reference sequence). The CDR3 consists of 16 residues. Trimming stripped 1 base from V and 8 bases from J, with 17 bases between.

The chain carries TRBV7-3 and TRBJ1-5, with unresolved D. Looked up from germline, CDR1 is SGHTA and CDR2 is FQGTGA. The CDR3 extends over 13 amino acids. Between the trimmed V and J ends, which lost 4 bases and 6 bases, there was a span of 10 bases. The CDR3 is CASSSTPGQPQHF. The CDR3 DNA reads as TGTGCCAGCAGCTCTACCCCCGGTCAGCCCCAGCATTTT.

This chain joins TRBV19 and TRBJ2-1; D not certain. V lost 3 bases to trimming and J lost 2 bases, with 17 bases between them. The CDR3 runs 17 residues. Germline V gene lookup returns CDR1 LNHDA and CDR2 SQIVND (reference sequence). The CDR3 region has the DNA TGTGCCAGTAGTATGACCCTAAGGCCTTCTACCTACAATGAGCAGTTCTTC. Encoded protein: CASSMTLRPSTYNEQFF.

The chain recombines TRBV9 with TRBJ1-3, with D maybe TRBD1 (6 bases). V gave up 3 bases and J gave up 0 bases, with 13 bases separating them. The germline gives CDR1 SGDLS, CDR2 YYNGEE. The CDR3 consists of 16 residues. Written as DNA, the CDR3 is TGTGCCAGCAGCGGGGGCAGGGGATACTCTGGAAACACCATATATTTT. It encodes CASSGGRGYSGNTIYF.

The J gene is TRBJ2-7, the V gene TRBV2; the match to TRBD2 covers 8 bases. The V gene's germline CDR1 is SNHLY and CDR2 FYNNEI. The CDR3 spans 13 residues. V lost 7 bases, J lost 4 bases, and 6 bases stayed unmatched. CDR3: CASTGTRAYEQYF. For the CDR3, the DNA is TGTGCCAGCACCGGGACTAGGGCGTACGAGCAGTACTTC.

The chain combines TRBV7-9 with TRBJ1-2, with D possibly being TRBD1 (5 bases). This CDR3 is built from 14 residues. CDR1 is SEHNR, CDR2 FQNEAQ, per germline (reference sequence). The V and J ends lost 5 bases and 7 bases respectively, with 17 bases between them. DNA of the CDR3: TGTGCCAGCAGCCAGAACGGGGCTGGCGGTGGCTACACCTTC. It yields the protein CASSQNGAGGGYTF. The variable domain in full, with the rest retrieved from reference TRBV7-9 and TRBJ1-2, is DTGVSQNPRHKITKRGQNVTFRCDPISEHNRLYWYRQTLGQGPEFLTYFQNEAQLEKSRLLSDRFSAERPKGSFSTLEIQRTEQGDSAMYLCASSQNGAGGGYTFGSGTRLTVV.

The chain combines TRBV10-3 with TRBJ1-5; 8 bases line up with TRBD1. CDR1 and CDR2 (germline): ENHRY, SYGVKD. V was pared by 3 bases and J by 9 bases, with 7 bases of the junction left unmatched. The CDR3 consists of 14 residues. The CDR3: CAISDWTGMGPQHF. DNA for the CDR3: TGTGCCATCAGTGACTGGACAGGGATGGGGCCCCAGCATTTT.

The CDR3 nucleotides read TGTGCCAGCAGCTTAGTGGTTAGCTCCTACAATGAGCAGTTCTTC. This codes for CASSLVVSSYNEQFF. This sequence joins TRBV7-6 and TRBJ2-1; D remains unclear. CDR3 length: 15 residues. Trimming cost V 1 base and J 0 bases, with 7 bases left between them. Germline V gives CDR1 SGHVS, CDR2 FNYEAQ.

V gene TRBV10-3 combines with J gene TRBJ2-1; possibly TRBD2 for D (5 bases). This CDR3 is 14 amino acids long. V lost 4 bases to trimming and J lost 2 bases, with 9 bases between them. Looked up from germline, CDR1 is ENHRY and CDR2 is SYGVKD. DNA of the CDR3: TGTGCCATCAGTGTCGGGATAGCCTACAATGAGCAGTTCTTC. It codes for CAISVGIAYNEQFF.

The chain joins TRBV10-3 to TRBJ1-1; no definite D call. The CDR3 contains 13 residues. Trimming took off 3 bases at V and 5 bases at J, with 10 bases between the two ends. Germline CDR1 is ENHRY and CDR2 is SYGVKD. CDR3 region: CAISDEDWTEAFF. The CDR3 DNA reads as TGTGCCATCAGTGATGAAGATTGGACTGAAGCTTTCTTT.

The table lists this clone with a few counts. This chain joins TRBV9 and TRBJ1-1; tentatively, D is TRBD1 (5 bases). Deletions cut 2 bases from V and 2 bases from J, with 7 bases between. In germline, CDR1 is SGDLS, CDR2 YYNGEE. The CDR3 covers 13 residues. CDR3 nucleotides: TGTGCCAGCAGCGTTGGGGCCAACACTGAAGCTTTCTTT. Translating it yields CASSVGANTEAFF. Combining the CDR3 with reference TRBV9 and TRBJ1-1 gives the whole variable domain DSGVTQTPKHLITATGQRVTLRCSPRSGDLSVYWYQQSLDQGLQFLIQYYNGEERAKGNILERFSAQQFPDLHSELNLSSLELGDSALYFCASSVGANTEAFFGQGTRLTVV.

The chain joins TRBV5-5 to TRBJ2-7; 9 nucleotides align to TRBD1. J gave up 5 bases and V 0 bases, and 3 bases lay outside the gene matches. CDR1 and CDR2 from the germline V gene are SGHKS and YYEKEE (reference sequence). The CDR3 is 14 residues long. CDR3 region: CASSLGQGGHEQYF. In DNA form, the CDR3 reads TGTGCCAGCAGCTTGGGACAGGGGGGGCACGAGCAGTACTTC.